The 15 T cell receptor beta chains presented below share a single source sample, sequenced in a study of blood T cells in healthy people across ages. A second PCR, run for about 7 to 11 cycles, used a sample-barcoded 5' primer plus a J-beta primer mix. MiXCR, run by TCRdb on the 5' RACE reads, gives a single entry per CDR3 protein. The sample records more than 800,000 distinct CDR3 sequences, about 28% being singletons. The sample taken for sequencing was blood. These TCRs come from a woman aged 80 or over in good health.

Notes on this clonotype: A much bigger clone sits one base away, suggesting this may be a read error. The chain uses TRBV3-1 and TRBJ1-2; D ambiguous. Germline V CDR1 and CDR2: LGHDT, YNNKEL (reference sequence). This CDR3 has 16 residues. Deletions cut 7 bases from V and 1 base from J, with 19 bases between. The CDR3 bases are TGTGCCAGCACACTGAGCACCGTACGGGATAACTATGGCTACACCTTC. Residues: CASTLSTVRDNYGYTF.

In this sample, this clonotype turned up once. The chain recombines TRBV28 with TRBJ2-5, with 9 positions matching TRBD1. CDR1 and CDR2 from the germline V gene are MDHEN and SYDVKM. This CDR3 has 21 amino acids. The junction had 24 bases not matched to a gene; V was cut back by 3 bases and J by 4 bases. CDR3 loop: CASSLLTVGRMTGGKVETQYF. Written as DNA, the CDR3 is TGTGCCAGCAGTTTGTTGACTGTTGGTCGTATGACAGGGGGGAAAGTAGAGACCCAGTACTTC.

This clonotype has ten or more counts. The V and J genes are TRBV5-1 and TRBJ2-5; TRBD2 aligns across 7 bases. The J segment lost 5 bases and the V segment lost 0 bases, leaving 10 bases of the junction unmatched. Germline CDR1 reads SGHRS; CDR2 reads YFSETQ. The CDR3 covers 16 residues. CDR3: CASSLVSGGTKETQYF. In DNA, the CDR3 is TGCGCCAGCAGCTTGGTTTCCGGGGGGACCAAGGAGACCCAGTACTTC.

The gene calls are TRBV11-2 and TRBJ1-6; D remains unclear. This CDR3 contains 16 residues. V shed 0 bases and J shed 5 bases, with 11 bases lying between them. The germline CDR1 and CDR2 sequences are SGHAT and FQNNGV. The CDR3 loop is CASSLDSFGNNSPLHF. In nucleotides, the CDR3 is TGTGCCAGCAGCTTAGATTCCTTCGGGAATAATTCACCCCTCCACTTT.

CDR3 bases: TGCAGCGTTGACCCAGGGAAAAACACCATATATTTT. This sequence encodes CSVDPGKNTIYF. The J gene is TRBJ1-3, the V gene TRBV29-1, with D perhaps TRBD1 (5 bases). Germline-derived CDR1 and CDR2 are SQVTM and ANQGSEA. The length of the CDR3 is 12 residues. V lost 3 bases and J 6 bases, leaving 9 bases between the germline ends. Supplemented by reference TRBV29-1 and TRBJ1-3, the full variable domain reads SAVISQKPSRDICQRGTSLTIQCQVDSQVTMMFWYRQQPGQSLTLIATANQGSEATYESGFVIDKFPISRPNLTFSTLTVSNMSPEDSSIYLCSVDPGKNTIYFGEGSWLTVV.

This clonotype was seen at least ten times. The chain uses TRBV10-3 and TRBJ2-5, with D uncertain. This CDR3 has 14 amino acids. CDR1 ENHRY and CDR2 SYGVKD come from the germline V gene. The germline V and J ends were trimmed by 4 bases and 4 bases, with 13 bases remaining between them. The DNA for the CDR3 is TGTGCCATCAGTGTGCAGGATCGGTCAGAGACCCAGTACTTC. It is translated as CAISVQDRSETQYF.

There are many counts of this clonotype. CDR3 sequence reads: CASSSGLAGTTRRSYEQYF. CDR3 in DNA: TGCGCCAGCAGCTCGGGACTAGCGGGGACAACCCGTCGTTCCTACGAGCAGTACTTC. This rearrangement joins TRBV5-1 to TRBJ2-7, with 13 bases identical to TRBD2. Germline lookup yields CDR1 SGHRS and CDR2 YFSETQ. The CDR3 is 19 residues long. Trimming at V came to 3 bases and at J to 1 base, leaving 13 bases not matched to a gene.

The rearrangement links TRBV4-1 to TRBJ2-7; 9 nucleotides match TRBD2. In germline, CDR1 is MGHRA, CDR2 YSYEKL. After removal of 1 base from V and 2 bases from J, the junction contained 9 bases not matched to a gene. The CDR3 extends over 17 amino acids. CDR3 coding DNA: TGCGCCAGCAGCCAAGGTTCCGCGCGGGGGGGTGCCTACGAGCAGTACTTC. Protein: CASSQGSARGGAYEQYF.

The rearrangement links TRBV20-1 to TRBJ2-4; TRBD2 matches 12 bases. CDR1 and CDR2 from the germline V gene are DFQATT and SNEGSKA (reference sequence). J gave up 8 bases and V 7 bases, and 12 bases lay outside the gene matches. The CDR3 consists of 15 residues. The CDR3 DNA reads as TGCAGTGTCCCACCGACTAGCGGGAGTCCGGACATTCAGTACTTC. Its protein product is CSVPPTSGSPDIQYF.

This chain uses TRBV3-1 with TRBJ1-1, with unresolved D. Trimming stripped 0 bases from V and 5 bases from J, with 13 bases between. CDR1 LGHDT and CDR2 YNNKEL come from the germline V gene (reference sequence). The CDR3 runs to 15 residues. CDR3 in DNA: TGTGCCAGCAGCCAAGATACGCAGCGGAGAACTGAAGCTTTCTTT. Residues: CASSQDTQRRTEAFF. Supplemented by reference TRBV3-1 and TRBJ1-1, the full variable domain reads DTAVSQTPKYLVTQMGNDKSIKCEQNLGHDTMYWYKQDSKKFLKIMFSYNNKELIINETVPNRFSPKSPDKAHLNLHINSLELGDSAVYFCASSQDTQRRTEAFFGQGTRLTVV.

A word on this clonotype: It may be a read error: a sequence one base away is much more abundant. The conserved final phenylalanine or tryptophan is absent from the CDR3, which likely points to a read error. The chain links TRBV7-2 to TRBJ2-1; 7 bases are a match to TRBD1. Germline loops: CDR1 SGHTA, CDR2 FQGNSA. V shed 5 bases, J shed 2 bases, and the junction held 6 bases outside the gene matches. This CDR3 contains 15 residues. The CDR3: CASSTPGTAYNEQFL. The CDR3, as DNA: TGTGCCAGCAGCACACCCGGGACAGCCTACAATGAGCAGTTCTTA.

At least ten counts were recorded for this clonotype. The chain uses TRBV3-1 and TRBJ1-2; D not certain. V was pared by 0 bases and J by 10 bases, with 6 bases between. The CDR3 covers 11 residues. Per germline, CDR1 LGHDT and CDR2 YNNKEL (reference sequence). The CDR3 DNA follows: TGTGCCAGCAGCCAAGAGGTAGTCTACACCTTC. Protein product: CASSQEVVYTF.

In this sample, this clonotype turned up a few times. V usage is TRBV7-6 and J usage is TRBJ2-1; 9 nucleotides agree with TRBD2. The J call may be faulty, since TRBJ2-7 better matches the DNA end. Germline CDR1 SGHVS, CDR2 FNYEAQ. The CDR3 has 16 amino acids. DNA of the CDR3: TGTGCCAGCAGTACTCAGAGCGGGGGGCTTTACAATGAGCAGTACTTC. This sequence encodes CASSTQSGGLYNEQYF.

This clonotype was detected many times. The chain employs TRBV7-2 and TRBJ2-1, with TRBD2 matching over 7 bases. CDR3 size: 12 residues. The V gene end was trimmed by 5 bases and the J gene end by 14 bases; junction bases not matched to a gene: 9. From germline, CDR1 is SGHTA and CDR2 FQGNSA. Written as DNA, the CDR3 is TGTGCCAGCAGCGGAGGGAGGGTGGGGAAGTTCTTC. The encoded protein is CASSGGRVGKFF.

The rearrangement links TRBV6-2 or TRBV6-3 to TRBJ1-2; no reliable D call. V lost 0 bases and J 4 bases, leaving 15 bases between the germline ends. Germline V CDR1 and CDR2: MNHEY, SVGEGT. The CDR3 spans 16 residues. The chain's CDR3 is CASSYSSNSLRYGYTF. The CDR3 bases are TGTGCCAGCAGTTACTCGTCCAACAGCCTTCGCTATGGCTACACCTTC.